This T cell receptor beta chain was sequenced in a study of CD8+ T cells in alopecia areata. Study summary: The share of scalp area affected provided the severity score for treated patients. General study findings and limits: Normal scalp had lower clonality than lesional scalp, with alopecia totalis/universalis lesions showing this most strongly. Scalp clonality and expanded CD8+ clones among the top 100 showed significant decreases with tofacitinib.

V gave up 5 bases and J gave up 1 base, with 15 bases separating them. The CDR3 has 15 amino acids. The germline CDR1 and CDR2 sequences are SGHRS and YFSETQ. Following extraction, RNA underwent reverse transcription to cDNA, which served as the sequencing template. The table came from immunoSEQ multiplex PCR; TCRdb's copy has only in-frame clones and leaves some out. This sample carries 150,000 to 200,000 clones, roughly half of them seen once, and the ten largest clones take 10%. Treatment in this sample: oral pan-JAK inhibitor, 5-10 mg twice daily. The study team obtained lesional scalp punch biopsies and peripheral blood from alopecia areata patients. This clone occurred a few times. The target antigen is unknown.

This chain joins TRBV5-1 and TRBJ2-5; D possibly matches TRBD1 or TRBD2 (6 bases each). The source is a human donor with alopecia areata. Source: CD8+ T cells sorted from blood, taken around week 53, from a patient treated with tofacitinib. The CDR3 here is CASSGGQTLQETQYF. The CDR3 nucleotides are TGCGCCAGCAGTGGGGGGCAAACCCTCCAAGAGACCCAGTACTTC.